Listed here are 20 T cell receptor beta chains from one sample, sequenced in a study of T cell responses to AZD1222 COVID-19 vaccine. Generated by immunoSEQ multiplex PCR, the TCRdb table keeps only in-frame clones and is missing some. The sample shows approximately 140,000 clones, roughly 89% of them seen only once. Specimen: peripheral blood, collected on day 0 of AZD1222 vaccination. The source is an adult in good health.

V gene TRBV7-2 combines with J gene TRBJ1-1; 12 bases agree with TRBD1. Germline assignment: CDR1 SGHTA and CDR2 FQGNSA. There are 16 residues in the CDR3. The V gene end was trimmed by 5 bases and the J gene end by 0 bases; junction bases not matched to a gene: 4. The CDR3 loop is CASSPRDRGLNTEAFF. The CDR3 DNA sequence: TGTGCCAGCAGCCCGCGGGACAGGGGGCTGAACACTGAAGCTTTCTTT. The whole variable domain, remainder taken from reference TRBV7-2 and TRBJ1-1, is GAGVSQSPSNKVTEKGKDVELRCDPISGHTALYWYRQSLGQGLEFLIYFQGNSAPDKSGLPSDRFSAERTGGSVSTLTIQRTQQEDSAVYLCASSPRDRGLNTEAFFGQGTRLTVV.

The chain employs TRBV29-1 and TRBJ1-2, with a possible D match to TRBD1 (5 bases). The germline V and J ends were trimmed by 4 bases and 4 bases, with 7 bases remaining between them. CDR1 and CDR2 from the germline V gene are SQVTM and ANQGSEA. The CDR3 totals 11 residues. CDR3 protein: CSVGGGYGYTF. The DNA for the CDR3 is TGCAGCGTTGGGGGGGGCTATGGCTACACCTTC.

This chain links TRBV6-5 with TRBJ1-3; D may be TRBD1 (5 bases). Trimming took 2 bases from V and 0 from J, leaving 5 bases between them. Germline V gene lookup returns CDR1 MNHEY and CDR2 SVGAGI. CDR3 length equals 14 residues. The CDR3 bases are TGTGCCAGCAGTTACCAGGGCTCTGGAAACACCATATATTTT. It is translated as CASSYQGSGNTIYF.

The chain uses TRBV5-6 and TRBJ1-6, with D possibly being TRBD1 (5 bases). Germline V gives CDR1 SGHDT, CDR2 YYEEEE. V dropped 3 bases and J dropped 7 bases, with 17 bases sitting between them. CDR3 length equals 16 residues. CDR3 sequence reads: CASSYGTFLVNSPLHF. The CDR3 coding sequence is TGTGCCAGCAGCTATGGGACTTTCTTAGTAAATTCACCCCTCCACTTT.

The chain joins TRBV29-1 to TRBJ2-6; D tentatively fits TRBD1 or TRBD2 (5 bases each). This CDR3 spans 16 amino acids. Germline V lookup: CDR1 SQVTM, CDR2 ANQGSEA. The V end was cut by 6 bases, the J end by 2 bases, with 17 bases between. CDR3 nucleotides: TGCAGCGTGGTCTGGGAGAGGGGTGCTGGGGCCAACGTCCTGACTTTC. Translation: CSVVWERGAGANVLTF.

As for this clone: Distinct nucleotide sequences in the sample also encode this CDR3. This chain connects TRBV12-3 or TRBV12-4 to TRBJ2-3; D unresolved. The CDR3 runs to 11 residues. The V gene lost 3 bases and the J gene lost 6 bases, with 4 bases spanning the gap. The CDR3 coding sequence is TGTGCCAGCAGTTTCAGTGATACGCAGTATTTT. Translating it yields CASSFSDTQYF.

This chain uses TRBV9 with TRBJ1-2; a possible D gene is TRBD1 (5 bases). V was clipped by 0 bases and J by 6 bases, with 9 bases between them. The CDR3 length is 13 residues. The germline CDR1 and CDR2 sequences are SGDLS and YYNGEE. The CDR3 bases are TGTGCCAGCAGCGTAGAGGGGTACCATGGCTACACCTTC. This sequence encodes CASSVEGYHGYTF.

As DNA, the CDR3 is TGTGCCAGCCTCCGGGACAACGGTTATGGCTACACCTTC. This gives the protein CASLRDNGYGYTF. The rearrangement joins TRBV2 to TRBJ1-2, with D perhaps TRBD1 (6 bases). This CDR3 is 13 amino acids long. Germline V gene lookup returns CDR1 SNHLY and CDR2 FYNNEI. V was clipped by 8 bases and J by 5 bases, with 15 bases between them.

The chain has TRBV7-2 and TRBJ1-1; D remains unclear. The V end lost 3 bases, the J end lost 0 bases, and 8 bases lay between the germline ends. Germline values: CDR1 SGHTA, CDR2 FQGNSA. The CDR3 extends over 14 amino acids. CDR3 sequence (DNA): TGTGCCAGCAGCTTTCAGAACATGAACACTGAAGCTTTCTTT. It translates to CASSFQNMNTEAFF.

CDR3 nucleotides: TGTGCCAGCAGCTTCATTGTTTTACAGAGGTCCTGGGGCTATGGCTACACCTTC. This codes for CASSFIVLQRSWGYGYTF. V is TRBV11-3 and J is TRBJ1-2; D ambiguous. This CDR3 contains 18 residues. Per germline, CDR1 SGHNT and CDR2 YENEEA. Trimming left V 3 bases short and J 4 bases short, with 24 bases between.

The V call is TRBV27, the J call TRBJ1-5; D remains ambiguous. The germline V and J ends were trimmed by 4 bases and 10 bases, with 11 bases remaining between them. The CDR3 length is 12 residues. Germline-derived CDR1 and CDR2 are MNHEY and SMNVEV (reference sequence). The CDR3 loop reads CASSSGRSPQHF. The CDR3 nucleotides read TGTGCCAGCAGTTCGGGTAGGTCCCCCCAGCATTTT.

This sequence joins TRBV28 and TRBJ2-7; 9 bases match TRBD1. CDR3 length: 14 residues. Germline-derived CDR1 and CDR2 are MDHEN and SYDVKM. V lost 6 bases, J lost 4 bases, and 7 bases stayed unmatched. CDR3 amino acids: CASSLPTGGYEQYF. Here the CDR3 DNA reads TGTGCCAGCAGCCTCCCGACAGGGGGGTACGAGCAGTACTTC.

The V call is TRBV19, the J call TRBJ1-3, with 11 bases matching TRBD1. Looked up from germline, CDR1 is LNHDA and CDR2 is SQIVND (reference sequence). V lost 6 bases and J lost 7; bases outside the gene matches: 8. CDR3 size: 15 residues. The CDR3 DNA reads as TGTGCCAGTAGGGATAGAGGACAGGGGGCGAACACCATATATTTT. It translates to CASRDRGQGANTIYF.

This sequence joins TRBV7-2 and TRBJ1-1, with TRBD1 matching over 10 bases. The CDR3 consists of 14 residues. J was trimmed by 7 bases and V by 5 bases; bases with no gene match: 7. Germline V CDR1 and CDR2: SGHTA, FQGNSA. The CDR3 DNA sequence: TGTGCCAGCAGCCAGACAGGGGGCGCGATTGAAGCTTTCTTT. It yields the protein CASSQTGGAIEAFF.

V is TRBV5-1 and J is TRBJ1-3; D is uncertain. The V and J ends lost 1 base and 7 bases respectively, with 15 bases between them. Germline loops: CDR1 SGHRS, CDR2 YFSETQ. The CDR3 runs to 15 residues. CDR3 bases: TGCGCCAGCAGCTTGAGACCGAATAACGAGAACACCATATATTTT. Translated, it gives CASSLRPNNENTIYF. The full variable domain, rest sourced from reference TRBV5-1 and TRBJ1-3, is KAGVTQTPRYLIKTRGQQVTLSCSPISGHRSVSWYQQTPGQGLQFLFEYFSETQRNKGNFPGRFSGRQFSNSRSEMNVSTLELGDSALYLCASSLRPNNENTIYFGEGSWLTVV.

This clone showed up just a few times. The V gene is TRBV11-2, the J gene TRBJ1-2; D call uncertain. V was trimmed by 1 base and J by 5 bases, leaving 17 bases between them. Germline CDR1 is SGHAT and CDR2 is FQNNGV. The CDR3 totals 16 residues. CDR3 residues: CASSLGSSSTQYGYTF. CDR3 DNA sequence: TGTGCCAGCAGCTTAGGATCTTCATCCACTCAGTATGGCTACACCTTC.

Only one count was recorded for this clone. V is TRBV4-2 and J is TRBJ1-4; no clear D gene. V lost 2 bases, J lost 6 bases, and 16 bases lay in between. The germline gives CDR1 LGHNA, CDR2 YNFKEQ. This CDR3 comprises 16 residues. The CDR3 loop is CASSQRPGMGDEKLFF. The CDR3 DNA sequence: TGTGCCAGCAGCCAACGCCCGGGGATGGGTGATGAAAAACTGTTTTTT.

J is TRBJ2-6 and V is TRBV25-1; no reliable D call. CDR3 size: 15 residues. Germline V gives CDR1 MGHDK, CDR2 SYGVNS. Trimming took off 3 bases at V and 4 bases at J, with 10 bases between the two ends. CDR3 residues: CASSDPLLGANVLTF. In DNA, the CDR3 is TGTGCCAGCAGTGACCCCTTGCTCGGGGCCAACGTCCTGACTTTC.

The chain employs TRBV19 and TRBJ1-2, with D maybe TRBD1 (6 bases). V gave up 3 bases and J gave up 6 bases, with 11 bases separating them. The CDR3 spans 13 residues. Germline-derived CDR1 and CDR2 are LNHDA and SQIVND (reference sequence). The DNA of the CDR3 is TGTGCCAGTAGTATGGCAGGGGAGAATGGCTACACCTTC. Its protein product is CASSMAGENGYTF.

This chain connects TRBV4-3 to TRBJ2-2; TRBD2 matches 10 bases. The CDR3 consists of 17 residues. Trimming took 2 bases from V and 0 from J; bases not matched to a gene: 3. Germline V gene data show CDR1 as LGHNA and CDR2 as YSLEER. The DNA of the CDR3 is TGCGCCAGCAGCCAACCTAGCGGGAGCGCGAACACCGGGGAGCTGTTTTTT. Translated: CASSQPSGSANTGELFF.